This T cell receptor (beta chain) came from a study of human T cells and chemical hapten exposure. Study in general: There were per-sample TCR yield variations, arising mainly from small pooled library volume differences.

Time point: pre-sensitization, week 0. Treatment in this sample: therapeutic diphenylcyclopropenone sensitization with weekly scalp DPC. Ten or more counts support this clonotype. TCRdb re-analysed the RACE reads in MiXCR, keeping a single row per CDR3 protein. The sample consists of a few hundred thousand distinct CDR3 sequences, approximately 5.8% of them appearing once. The receptor comes from a woman between 18 and 30 years old with alopecia areata. Some clones in this sample may be carry-over from other donors' samples. Specimen: whole blood, collected in connection with sensitization to the hapten diphenylcyclopropenone (DPC).

The CDR3 sequence: CASRDISSPLHF. CDR3 nucleotides: TGTGCCAGCCGGGACATCAGCTCACCCCTCCACTTT. The chain links TRBV10-3 to TRBJ1-6, with TRBD1 as a possible D gene (6 bases). V gave up 10 bases and J gave up 10 bases, with 14 bases separating them. Per germline, CDR1 ENHRY and CDR2 SYGVKD. The CDR3 spans 12 residues.